A selection of T cell receptor beta chains follows, all from one sample in a study of blood T cell repertoires in COVID-19. The protocol was immunoSEQ multiplex PCR, while the TCRdb copy is restricted to in-frame clones and leaves out a portion. The table includes 150,000 or so clones, almost 85% detected once. The source material was peripheral blood. The receptors derive from an elderly woman with acute or convalescent COVID-19. CDR3s include the opening cysteine and the closing phenylalanine or tryptophan. A D gene is named only where the DNA matches it firmly. Size is omitted from some rows. Given values are once, few, many or a class for expanded clones.

V gene,clone size,D gene,J gene,CDR3 DNA,CDR3 protein
TRBV28,NA,NA,TRBJ2-5,TGTGCCAGCAGTTCACTTGGTGAGGGCGAAGGGGAGACCCAGTACTTC,CASSSLGEGEGETQYF
TRBV27,NA,TRBD1,TRBJ1-2,TGTGCCAGCAGTTTAAGCTCTGGACAGGGCATCTATGGCTACACCTTC,CASSLSSGQGIYGYTF
TRBV10-3,NA,NA,TRBJ2-7,TGTGCCACCACCCGAGCCGGGGACGAGCAGTACTTC,CATTRAGDEQYF
TRBV7-6,once,NA,TRBJ1-5,TGTGCCAGCAGCTTAGTAGGGGATGGACAGCCCCAGCATTTT,CASSLVGDGQPQHF
TRBV18,NA,NA,TRBJ2-7,TGTGCCAGCTCACTCTCGCAGGGGGAGCAGTACTTC,CASSLSQGEQYF
TRBV10-3,NA,TRBD1,TRBJ1-4,TGTGCCATCAGTGAGGGGGACAGATCAACTAATGAAAAACTGTTTTTT,CAISEGDRSTNEKLFF
TRBV6-5,NA,TRBD2,TRBJ2-7,TGTGCCAGCTCCTTAAAGCGGGATGTCTCCTACGAGCAGTACTTC,CASSLKRDVSYEQYF
TRBV5-1,NA,NA,TRBJ1-5,TGCGCCAGCAGCCAGGGTGGGCATCAGCCCCAGCATTTT,CASSQGGHQPQHF
TRBV19,NA,TRBD2,TRBJ2-5,TGTGCCAGTCACCCGGGACTAGGAAGCCAAGAGACCCAGTACTTC,CASHPGLGSQETQYF
TRBV19,NA,TRBD1,TRBJ2-7,TGTGCCAGTAGTATACGCAGGGGGTACGAGCAGTACTTC,CASSIRRGYEQYF
TRBV15,NA,TRBD1,TRBJ2-1,TGTGCCACCAGCAGATCAGCCGGGACAGGTTACAATGAGCAGTTCTTC,CATSRSAGTGYNEQFF
TRBV29-1,NA,NA,TRBJ1-2,TGCAGCGTTGAGGGACACTACTATGGCTACACCTTC,CSVEGHYYGYTF
TRBV7-2,few,TRBD2,TRBJ2-3,TGTGCCAGCAGGCTAGCGGGCCCTAGCACAGATACGCAGTATTTT,CASRLAGPSTDTQYF
TRBV18,few,NA,TRBJ1-4,TGTGCCAGCTCACCATACAGGGAACATAATGAAAAACTGTTTTTT,CASSPYREHNEKLFF
TRBV9,NA,NA,TRBJ1-2,TGTGCCAGCAGCGTAGAGAGCTATGGCTACACCTTC,CASSVESYGYTF
TRBV7-9,NA,NA,TRBJ1-3,TGTGCCAGCAGCCAGTTTGGCGGTGGAAACACCATATATTTT,CASSQFGGGNTIYF
TRBV7-2,NA,TRBD1,TRBJ2-7,TGTGCCAGCAGCCGGACCGGGACAGGGCCCTACGAGCAGTACTTC,CASSRTGTGPYEQYF
TRBV30,NA,TRBD2,TRBJ2-1,TGTGCCTGGACAGCGGGAGTCGGGAGCTCCTACAATGAGCAGTTCTTC,CAWTAGVGSSYNEQFF
TRBV10-3,NA,NA,TRBJ1-2,TGTGCCATCAACACAGGGACCTATGGCTACACCTTC,CAINTGTYGYTF
TRBV29-1,NA,NA,TRBJ2-3,TGCAGCGCTGATGGGGAGGGCACAGATACGCAGTATTTT,CSADGEGTDTQYF
TRBV4-1,NA,TRBD2,TRBJ2-7,TGCGCCAGCAGCCAAGTAACTAGCGGGGCCTACGAGCAGTACTTC,CASSQVTSGAYEQYF
TRBV6-2/TRBV6-3,NA,TRBD1,TRBJ1-2,TGTGCCAGCAGCTCTACAGGGGACTATGGCTACACCTTC,CASSSTGDYGYTF
TRBV5-1,NA,NA,TRBJ2-3,TGCGCCAGCAGCTTGGGTGGACTAAGCACAGATACGCAGTATTTT,CASSLGGLSTDTQYF
TRBV5-1,NA,NA,TRBJ1-2,TGCGCCAGCAGCTTGGTAGGACAGAATGGCTACACCTTC,CASSLVGQNGYTF
TRBV3-1/TRBV3-2,once,NA,TRBJ2-1,TGTGCCAGCAGCCAAGAAAGTTCAATTACCGAGGTTGGAGGGGAGCAGTTCTTC,CASSQESSITEVGGEQFF
TRBV7-9,NA,NA,TRBJ2-3,TGTGCCAGCAGCTTAGCGGGAGTCGGCACAGATACGCAGTATTTT,CASSLAGVGTDTQYF
TRBV27,NA,NA,TRBJ2-1,TGTGCCAGCAGTTCGGTGAGCTCCTACAATGAGCAGTTCTTC,CASSSVSSYNEQFF